The 22 T cell receptor beta chains below all came from one sample that was sequenced in a study of blood T cell repertoires in COVID-19. This table comes from immunoSEQ multiplex PCR, and its TCRdb copy is limited to in-frame clones, with some not included. The top ten clones hold about 4% of a sample with 200,000 or so clones, 80% to 90% of them seen once. Sequencing was performed on PBMCs or T cells enriched from blood (not recorded which). These receptors originate from a woman in her twenties or thirties who had been exposed to COVID-19.

The CDR3 is CASSSPWGERDTQYF. As DNA, the CDR3 is TGTGCCAGCAGCTCTCCTTGGGGGGAGAGGGATACGCAGTATTTT. The chain couples TRBV11-2 to TRBJ2-3; possibly TRBD2 for D (6 bases). The CDR3 sequence is 15 residues long. CDR1 and CDR2 (germline): SGHAT, FQNNGV. Trimming cost V 4 bases and J 6 bases, with 17 bases left between them.

V usage is TRBV28 and J usage is TRBJ1-5; TRBD1 is a possible D gene (6 bases). Germline V gene lookup returns CDR1 MDHEN and CDR2 SYDVKM. There are 15 residues in the CDR3. The V end was cut by 4 bases, the J end by 0 bases, with 10 bases between. The CDR3 region has the DNA TGTGCCAGCAGTTCTACAGGGAATAGCAATCAGCCCCAGCATTTT. Protein sequence: CASSSTGNSNQPQHF. The variable domain in full, with the rest retrieved from reference TRBV28 and TRBJ1-5, is DVKVTQSSRYLVKRTGEKVFLECVQDMDHENMFWYRQDPGLGLRLIYFSYDVKMKEKGDIPEGYSVSREKKERFSLILESASTNQTSMYLCASSSTGNSNQPQHFGDGTRLSIL.

The V gene is TRBV2, the J gene TRBJ1-1; TRBD1 matches at 8 bases. The length of the CDR3 is 16 residues. Unmatched junction bases numbered 10, after V lost 3 bases and J lost 4 bases. Per the germline V gene, CDR1 is SNHLY and CDR2 is FYNNEI. CDR3 nucleotides: TGTGCCAGCAGTGATGGCTTTCAGGGGGCGTCCACTGAAGCTTTCTTT. As protein: CASSDGFQGASTEAFF.

The chain uses TRBV7-6 and TRBJ1-1, with unresolved D. The V and J ends lost 1 base and 0 bases respectively, with 9 bases between them. CDR1 SGHVS and CDR2 FNYEAQ come from the germline V gene. The CDR3 consists of 15 residues. The CDR3 reads CASSLGAFMNTEAFF. CDR3 sequence (DNA): TGTGCCAGCAGCTTAGGTGCGTTCATGAACACTGAAGCTTTCTTT.

The chain employs TRBV5-6 and TRBJ2-7, with D perhaps TRBD1 (6 bases). V was clipped by 3 bases and J by 1 base, with 20 bases between them. This CDR3 contains 17 residues. Germline V gene sequence: CDR1 SGHDT, CDR2 YYEEEE. The CDR3 coding sequence is TGTGCCAGCAGCTCTACAGGGACGGCAGGCAGGTCCTACGAGCAGTACTTC. It codes for CASSSTGTAGRSYEQYF.

The rearrangement uses TRBV29-1 and TRBJ2-5; 10 bases are shared with TRBD2. Germline V gene data show CDR1 as SQVTM and CDR2 as ANQGSEA. The CDR3 consists of 15 residues. J gave up 5 bases and V 4 bases, and 10 bases lay outside the gene matches. The CDR3 DNA reads as TGCAGCGTTGGGGTCTCTGGGACTAGCGAGGAGACCCAGTACTTC. Protein product: CSVGVSGTSEETQYF.

This rearrangement joins TRBV5-1 to TRBJ2-1, with TRBD2 identical over 7 bases. This CDR3 comprises 17 residues. Trimming at V came to 4 bases and at J to 3 bases, leaving 13 bases not matched to a gene. Germline CDR1 is SGHRS and CDR2 is YFSETQ. CDR3 protein: CASSPLWVGGSYNEQFF. The CDR3 coding sequence is TGCGCCAGCAGCCCCCTATGGGTGGGGGGGAGCTACAATGAGCAGTTCTTC.

The chain couples TRBV27 to TRBJ2-7, with D perhaps TRBD2 (6 bases). The germline V gene has CDR1 MNHEY and CDR2 SMNVEV (reference sequence). This CDR3 spans 17 amino acids. The germline V and J ends were trimmed by 5 bases and 0 bases, with 20 bases remaining between them. CDR3 amino acids: CASSPHKSSVSSYEQYF. The CDR3 DNA reads as TGTGCCAGCAGTCCCCATAAGTCTAGCGTTAGCTCCTACGAGCAGTACTTC.

The rearrangement uses TRBV4-2 and TRBJ2-3; 11 bases are shared with TRBD2. Germline assignment: CDR1 LGHNA and CDR2 YNFKEQ. Trimming at V came to 3 bases and at J to 0 bases, leaving 5 bases not matched to a gene. This CDR3 contains 17 residues. The CDR3 spells CASSQLGLAGSTDTQYF. The CDR3 DNA is TGTGCCAGCAGCCAGCTCGGACTAGCGGGTAGCACAGATACGCAGTATTTT.

The V and J genes are TRBV12-3 or TRBV12-4 and TRBJ1-1; no clear D gene. CDR3 length: 13 residues. V lost 3 bases to trimming and J lost 6 bases, with 11 bases between them. CDR3 nucleotides: TGTGCCAGCAGTTTTAATTCCGGAGCTGAAGCTTTCTTT. As protein: CASSFNSGAEAFF.

This rearrangement joins TRBV5-1 to TRBJ2-5; TRBD1 matches at 10 bases. Trimming removed 2 bases from V and 3 bases from J; junction bases left unmatched: 4. From germline, CDR1 is SGHRS and CDR2 YFSETQ. CDR3 length equals 15 residues. In DNA form, the CDR3 reads TGCGCCAGCAGCTTAAGTGGGACAGGGGAAGAGACCCAGTACTTC. Translated, it gives CASSLSGTGEETQYF. The whole variable domain, remainder taken from reference TRBV5-1 and TRBJ2-5, is KAGVTQTPRYLIKTRGQQVTLSCSPISGHRSVSWYQQTPGQGLQFLFEYFSETQRNKGNFPGRFSGRQFSNSRSEMNVSTLELGDSALYLCASSLSGTGEETQYFGPGTRLLVL.

The rearrangement uses TRBV6-5 and TRBJ2-7; 11 nucleotides line up with TRBD2. Per germline, CDR1 MNHEY and CDR2 SVGAGI. The V and J ends lost 6 bases and 2 bases, in that order; junction bases with no gene match: 3. CDR3 length: 14 residues. CDR3: CASRRLAGTYEQYF. CDR3 coding DNA: TGTGCCAGCAGGCGACTAGCGGGAACCTACGAGCAGTACTTC.

The chain is built from TRBV5-4 and TRBJ2-7, with TRBD2 matching 10 bases. CDR1 and CDR2 from the germline V gene are SGHNT and YYREEE (reference sequence). V shed 1 base, J shed 7 bases, and the junction held 11 bases outside the gene matches. CDR3 size: 16 residues. As DNA, the CDR3 is TGTGCCAGCAGCTTGCCTGGACTAGCGGACCGAGGGGAGCAGTACTTC. The encoded protein is CASSLPGLADRGEQYF. The full variable domain, its missing parts supplied by reference TRBV5-4 and TRBJ2-7, is ETGVTQSPTHLIKTRGQQVTLRCSSQSGHNTVSWYQQALGQGPQFIFQYYREEENGRGNFPPRFSGLQFPNYSSELNVNALELDDSALYLCASSLPGLADRGEQYFGPGTRLTVT.

This sequence joins TRBV11-2 and TRBJ2-1, with 8 positions matching TRBD2. Germline CDR1 is SGHAT and CDR2 is FQNNGV. This CDR3 is built from 16 residues. J lost 0 bases, V lost 5 bases, and 6 bases had no gene match. CDR3 DNA: TGTGCCAGCAGCCCTAATAGCGGGGTCTCCTACAATGAGCAGTTCTTC. This translates into CASSPNSGVSYNEQFF.

In its sample, this clone was seen a few times. This sequence joins TRBV12-5 and TRBJ1-5, with TRBD1 as a possible D gene (5 bases). The CDR3 spans 16 residues. Trimming pared 0 bases from V and 1 base from J, leaving 10 bases between. Germline assignment: CDR1 LGHNT and CDR2 FRNRAP. CDR3 residues: CASGLVVGGSNQPQHF. The CDR3 DNA reads TGTGCTAGTGGTTTGGTAGTTGGGGGGAGCAATCAGCCCCAGCATTTT.

V and J are TRBV20-1 and TRBJ1-1; tentatively, D is TRBD1 (6 bases). V lost 3 bases to trimming and J lost 11 bases, with 19 bases between them. The germline V gene has CDR1 DFQATT and CDR2 SNEGSKA (reference sequence). The length of the CDR3 is 13 residues. CDR3 coding DNA: TGCAGTGCTAGTTACGGGGGGCTAGCCGTTGCTTTCTTT. It is translated as CSASYGGLAVAFF.

This chain joins TRBV29-1 and TRBJ2-2, with TRBD1 matching over 9 bases. CDR3 length: 13 amino acids. V dropped 4 bases and J dropped 6; count of bases not matched to a gene: 3. CDR1 is SQVTM, CDR2 ANQGSEA, per germline. The CDR3 DNA sequence: TGCAGCGTTGGGACAGGGGTGTCCGGGGAGCTGTTTTTT. This translates into CSVGTGVSGELFF.

This chain links TRBV24-1 with TRBJ2-2; 8 bases are shared with TRBD1. The germline CDR1 and CDR2 sequences are KGHDR and SFDVKD. CDR3 length: 16 residues. The V and J ends lost 5 bases and 6 bases, in that order; junction bases with no gene match: 10. Here the CDR3 reads CATSGGESQGAGELFF. CDR3 bases: TGTGCCACCAGTGGTGGGGAATCACAGGGGGCCGGGGAGCTGTTTTTT.

The rearrangement uses TRBV5-6 and TRBJ1-4; no clear D. The CDR3 length is 14 residues. Germline V CDR1 and CDR2: SGHDT, YYEEEE. V lost 2 bases and J 5 bases, leaving 10 bases between the germline ends. The CDR3 is CASSFPGENEKLFF. The CDR3 DNA follows: TGTGCCAGCAGCTTTCCGGGTGAAAATGAAAAACTGTTTTTT.

The DNA for the CDR3 is TGTGCCAGCATGGCCGCCTACGAGCAGTACTTC. As protein: CASMAAYEQYF. The chain recombines TRBV7-9 with TRBJ2-7; D not certain. Per the germline V gene, CDR1 is SEHNR and CDR2 is FQNEAQ (reference sequence). The CDR3 length is 11 residues. The germline V and J ends were trimmed by 7 bases and 2 bases, with 6 bases remaining between them.

The table lists this clone with a count of one. V is TRBV6-5 and J is TRBJ1-6, with TRBD1 matching over 7 bases. This CDR3 is 13 amino acids long. J gave up 8 bases and V 6 bases, and 4 bases lay outside the gene matches. Germline CDR1 reads MNHEY; CDR2 reads SVGAGI. CDR3 region: CASRTGVYSPLHF. As DNA, the CDR3 is TGTGCCAGCAGAACAGGGGTGTATTCACCCCTCCACTTT.

As concerns this clone: A read error may account for a junction end that differs from germline. The V call is TRBV5-6, the J call TRBJ2-5, with 14 bases that match TRBD2. From germline, CDR1 is SGHDT and CDR2 YYEEEE. This CDR3 region has 14 residues. The CDR3 nucleotides read TGTGCCAGCAGCTCGGGACTAGCGGGAGCTCCTCAGGACTTC. The encoded protein is CASSSGLAGAPQDF.